Listed below are T cell receptor beta chains from one sample, sequenced in a study of CD8+ T cells in alopecia areata. Generated by immunoSEQ multiplex PCR, the TCRdb table keeps only in-frame clones and is missing some. The sample shows approximately 180,000 clones, around 63% of them seen only once. The sequenced sample was CD4+ T cells sorted from blood, obtained at week 0. These receptors originate from a human donor with alopecia areata. CDR3s include the opening cysteine and the closing phenylalanine or tryptophan.

j_gene,v_gene,CDR3aa
TRBJ1-1,TRBV30,CAWSSGGRTEAFF
TRBJ2-4,TRBV2,CASIQGPRGIQYF
TRBJ1-2,TRBV30,CAWSFPFRQGKSGYTF
TRBJ2-7,TRBV7-2,CASSLGVGASSYEQYF
TRBJ1-6,TRBV2,CASSELAGTRSPLHF
TRBJ2-2,TRBV9,CASSVVERGLTGELFF
TRBJ1-2,TRBV19,CASSRTEHGYTF
TRBJ1-1,TRBV6-5,CASRYSTQGNTEAFF
TRBJ2-3,TRBV9,CASSVGSTDTQYF
TRBJ1-1,TRBV13,CASSIRTGTLNTEAFF
TRBJ2-1,TRBV14,CASSSNPRAYNEQFF
TRBJ1-3,TRBV29-1,CSVPGPHGNTIYF
TRBJ1-1,TRBV6-5,CASSYYRGRIGTEAFF
TRBJ2-7,TRBV28,CASSRDTKYEQYF
TRBJ1-2,TRBV27,CASRTGQANYGYTF
TRBJ1-5,TRBV11-2,CASSLDRDQPQHF
TRBJ1-1,TRBV15,CATSREPRDRVGNTEAFF
TRBJ1-2,TRBV27,CASSSTGGRSYGYTF
TRBJ1-1,TRBV30,CAWRVSGSGTEAFF
TRBJ1-1,TRBV2,CASRGQLINTEAFF
TRBJ2-6,TRBV21-1,CASSKAPPAPFDVLTF
TRBJ2-7,TRBV30,CAWSFQVAYEQYF
TRBJ2-7,TRBV18,CASSPTGTYEQYF
TRBJ2-5,TRBV29-1,CSAQPGQGDQETQYF
TRBJ1-5,TRBV30,CAWSLRLSNQPQHF
TRBJ2-2,TRBV5-1,CASSFTGTANTGELFF
TRBJ1-2,TRBV15,CATSRVSTYGYTF
TRBJ2-1,TRBV7-2,CASSETGASYNEQFF
TRBJ1-5,TRBV5-8,CASSQGQGDNQPQHF
TRBJ1-5,TRBV4-3,CASSQEGGINQPQHF
TRBJ2-7,TRBV2,CASSARLGQGEGYEQYF
TRBJ1-1,TRBV6-5,CASSRTSVGTEAFF
TRBJ2-7,TRBV5-6,CASSLGQNSYEQYF
TRBJ1-5,TRBV30,CAWSVEANQPQHF
TRBJ2-4,TRBV5-1,CASSLQGRNIQYF
TRBJ2-1,TRBV5-4,CASSDPTSLRYNEQFF
TRBJ2-2,TRBV29-1,CSALGRTNTGELFF
TRBJ2-3,TRBV4-1,CASSIDAGDRTDTQYF
TRBJ2-5,TRBV5-1,CASSLKGLETQYF
TRBJ2-3,TRBV30,CAWGGSTQYF
TRBJ2-6,TRBV15,CATREGATGANVLTF
TRBJ1-2,TRBV29-1,CSVEVGGYGYTF
TRBJ2-1,TRBV29-1,CSVYPEVSNEQFF
TRBJ2-7,TRBV27,CASSPQTGPYEQYF
TRBJ1-1,TRBV29-1,CSVKSTEAFF
TRBJ1-2,TRBV15,CATSSPETNYGYTF
TRBJ1-3,TRBV25-1,CASSQTGVSGNTIYF
TRBJ2-3,TRBV5-1,CASSLERTGGYTDTQYF
TRBJ2-6,TRBV27,CASSDRRPISGANVLTF
TRBJ2-7,TRBV13,CASSGSGPSSYEQYF
TRBJ1-1,TRBV30,CAWSYRREAFF
TRBJ2-7,TRBV9,CASSSGALYEQYF
TRBJ2-7,TRBV7-2,CASKIGPSSSYEQYF
TRBJ1-2,TRBV5-1,CASSPSPGNGYTF
TRBJ2-7,TRBV5-1,CASSGTSGGPEQYF
TRBJ1-2,TRBV29-1,CSVEPRSYGYTF
TRBJ2-7,TRBV11-2,CASSIGAYEQYF